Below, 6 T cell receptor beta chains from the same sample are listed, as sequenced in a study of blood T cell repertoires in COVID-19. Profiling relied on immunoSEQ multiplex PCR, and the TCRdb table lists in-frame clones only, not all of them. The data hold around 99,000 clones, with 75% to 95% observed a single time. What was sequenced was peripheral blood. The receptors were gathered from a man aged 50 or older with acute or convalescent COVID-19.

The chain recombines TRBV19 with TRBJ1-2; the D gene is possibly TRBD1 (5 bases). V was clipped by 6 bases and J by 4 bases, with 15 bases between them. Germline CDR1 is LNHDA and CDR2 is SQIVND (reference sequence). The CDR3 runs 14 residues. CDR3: CASRVQATVYGYTF. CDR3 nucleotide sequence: TGTGCCAGTAGGGTACAGGCCACAGTCTATGGCTACACCTTC.

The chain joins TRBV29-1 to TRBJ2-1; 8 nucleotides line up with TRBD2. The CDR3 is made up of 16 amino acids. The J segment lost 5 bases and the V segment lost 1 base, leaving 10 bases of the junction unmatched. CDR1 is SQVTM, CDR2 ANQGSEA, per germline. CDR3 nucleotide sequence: TGCAGCGTTGAAGGGAGGCTAGCGGGCATAAACAATGAGCAGTTCTTC. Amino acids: CSVEGRLAGINNEQFF.

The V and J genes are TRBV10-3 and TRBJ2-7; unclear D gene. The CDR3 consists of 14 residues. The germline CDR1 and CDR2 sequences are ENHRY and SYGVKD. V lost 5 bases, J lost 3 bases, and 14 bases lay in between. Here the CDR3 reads CAISYAGDGYEQYF. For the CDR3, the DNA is TGTGCCATCAGTTATGCCGGAGACGGCTACGAGCAGTACTTC.

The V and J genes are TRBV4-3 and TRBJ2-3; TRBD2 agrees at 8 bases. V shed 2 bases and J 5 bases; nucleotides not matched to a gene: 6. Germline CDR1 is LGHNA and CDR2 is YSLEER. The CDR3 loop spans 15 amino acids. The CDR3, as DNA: TGCGCCAGCAGCCAATCGTATCTAGCGGGAGATACGCAGTATTTT. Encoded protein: CASSQSYLAGDTQYF.

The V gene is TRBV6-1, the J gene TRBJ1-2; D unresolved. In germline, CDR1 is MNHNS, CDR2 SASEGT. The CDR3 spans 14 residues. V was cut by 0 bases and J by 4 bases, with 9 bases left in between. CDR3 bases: TGTGCCAGCAGTGAAGCGGCAGGCATCTATGGCTACACCTTC. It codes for CASSEAAGIYGYTF.

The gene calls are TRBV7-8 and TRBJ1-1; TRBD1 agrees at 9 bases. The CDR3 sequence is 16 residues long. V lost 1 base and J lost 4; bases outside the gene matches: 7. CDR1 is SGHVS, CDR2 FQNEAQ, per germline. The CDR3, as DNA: TGTGCCAGCAGCTTAGGGACAGGGGAGTTTTCCACTGAAGCTTTCTTT. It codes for CASSLGTGEFSTEAFF.